The 7 T cell receptor beta chains below come from one sample, sequenced in a study of cytomegalovirus exposure and HLA in healthy donors. A multiplex PCR was run with 60 Vbeta primers and 13 Jbeta primers. Generated by immunoSEQ multiplex PCR, the TCRdb table keeps only in-frame clones and is missing some. Among about 78,000 clones, approximately 70% were seen once, and the ten largest hold roughly 10%. Input material: PBMCs. The receptor set was obtained from a woman aged 40 to 50 in good health and CMV-seropositive.

This clone was seen only a few times. The CDR3 bases are TGTGCCAGCAGTTTTAGACAGGTGTATGGTCGCTACGAGCAGTACTTC. This codes for CASSFRQVYGRYEQYF. The chain carries TRBV28 and TRBJ2-7; D is perhaps TRBD1 (6 bases). CDR3 length: 16 residues. The V end was cut by 3 bases, the J end by 3 bases, with 18 bases between. Looked up from germline, CDR1 is MDHEN and CDR2 is SYDVKM.

The gene calls are TRBV30 and TRBJ1-2; 7 bases are shared with TRBD1. J was trimmed by 4 bases and V by 2 bases; bases with no gene match: 4. Germline-derived CDR1 and CDR2 are GTSNPN and SVGIG (reference sequence). The CDR3 is 13 residues long. The CDR3 loop reads CAWSNRGGYGYTF. CDR3 nucleotide sequence: TGTGCCTGGAGTAACAGGGGTGGCTATGGCTACACCTTC.

The rearrangement joins TRBV6-5 to TRBJ2-3; possible D gene TRBD2, 5 bases. The length of the CDR3 is 15 residues. V lost 2 bases and J lost 3, with 12 bases in between. Germline V gives CDR1 MNHEY, CDR2 SVGAGI. The CDR3 sequence is CASSYGGRRTDTQYF. DNA for the CDR3: TGTGCCAGCAGTTACGGTGGGAGAAGGACAGATACGCAGTATTTT.

The genes are TRBV4-2 and TRBJ1-6; D remains ambiguous. In germline, CDR1 is LGHNA, CDR2 YNFKEQ. Trimming stripped 3 bases from V and 10 bases from J, with 25 bases between. CDR3 length equals 18 residues. The CDR3 DNA is TGTGCCAGCAGCCAGATGTTTGAAGATTCGAGTGTGTGGTCACCCCTCCACTTT. Protein product: CASSQMFEDSSVWSPLHF.

The CDR3 sequence: CASSQAWGAGGLTGELFF. Here the CDR3 DNA reads TGCGCCAGCAGCCAGGCATGGGGAGCGGGGGGGCTGACCGGGGAGCTGTTTTTT. The V call is TRBV4-3, the J call TRBJ2-2, with 10 bases matching TRBD2. Germline values: CDR1 LGHNA, CDR2 YSLEER. V lost 3 bases and J lost 5; bases outside the gene matches: 12. CDR3 length equals 18 residues.

The chain is built from TRBV25-1 and TRBJ1-1, with TRBD1 as a possible D gene (6 bases). Trimming stripped 6 bases from V and 5 bases from J, with 7 bases between. Germline V gene lookup returns CDR1 MGHDK and CDR2 SYGVNS. This CDR3 has 11 residues. The DNA of the CDR3 is TGTGCCAGCAGGCAGGGGACTGAAGCTTTCTTT. This sequence encodes CASRQGTEAFF.

The chain combines TRBV6-6 with TRBJ1-4, with D tentatively TRBD1 (6 bases). V lost 2 bases, J lost 8 bases, and 12 bases lay in between. The CDR3 has 14 residues. Germline V lookup: CDR1 MNHNY, CDR2 SVGAGI (reference sequence). CDR3 bases: TGTGCCAGCAGTTACCTGGGGGCTGGGGAAAAACTGTTTTTT. It encodes CASSYLGAGEKLFF.